These 14 T cell receptor beta chains came from one sample sequenced in a study of shared clonotypes between healthy human individuals. The assay was immunoSEQ multiplex PCR, and TCRdb's table has in-frame clones only and misses some. The sample consists of about 690,000 clones, about nine tenths of them appearing once. The sequencing sample was made of memory CD8+ T cells from PBMCs. The sample's subset: CD45RO+ cells pooled with CCR7-negative TemRA cells. The receptor source for this set is a man aged 18 to 30 in good health. Some clones in this sample may be carry-over from other donors' samples.

For the CDR3, the DNA is TGTGCCAGCAGTTATCTTACGTGGCAGGGCACAGCTGGCTACACCTTC. Amino acid sequence: CASSYLTWQGTAGYTF. The J gene is TRBJ1-2, the V gene TRBV27; D may be TRBD1 (5 bases). The germline gives CDR1 MNHEY, CDR2 SMNVEV (reference sequence). The CDR3 is 16 amino acids. Trimming stripped 4 bases from V and 7 bases from J, with 22 bases between.

V is TRBV11-1 and J is TRBJ1-1, with a tentative D call TRBD1 (5 bases). Germline V lookup: CDR1 SGHAT, CDR2 FQDESV (reference sequence). The CDR3 loop spans 14 amino acids. V lost 5 bases, J lost 3 bases, and 13 bases lay in between. The CDR3 DNA is TGTGCCAGCAGCACCACCGGGACTTACACTGAAGCTTTCTTT. The encoded protein is CASSTTGTYTEAFF.

The genes are TRBV4-2 and TRBJ2-7; 9 bases agree with TRBD1. The V gene end was trimmed by 0 bases and the J gene end by 1 base; junction bases not matched to a gene: 1. Germline values: CDR1 LGHNA, CDR2 YNFKEQ. The CDR3 totals 15 residues. CDR3 coding DNA: TGTGCCAGCAGCCAAGAGGGACAGGGATCCTACGAGCAGTACTTC. This translates into CASSQEGQGSYEQYF.

A word on this clone: At one of its ends the junction is not consistent with the germline gene, which may arise from a read error. This chain joins TRBV28 and TRBJ2-7, with D uncertain. Germline loops: CDR1 MDHEN, CDR2 SYDVKM. This CDR3 region has 15 residues. CDR3 sequence: CTSNPVARSTYEQYF. The CDR3 DNA sequence: TGTACCAGCAATCCCGTTGCCCGTTCTACCTACGAGCAGTACTTC.

This rearrangement joins TRBV7-6 to TRBJ1-1; D remains ambiguous. The germline V gene has CDR1 SGHVS and CDR2 FNYEAQ. Trimming shortened V by 5 bases and J by 0 bases, and 4 bases separated the two germline ends. This CDR3 is 12 amino acids long. CDR3 sequence: CASSPLNTEAFF. CDR3 sequence (DNA): TGTGCCAGCAGCCCCCTGAACACTGAAGCTTTCTTT.

V is TRBV7-9 and J is TRBJ2-7; weak D call: TRBD2 (6 bases). This CDR3 comprises 14 residues. The V gene lost 5 bases and the J gene lost 3 bases, with 14 bases spanning the gap. Germline assignment: CDR1 SEHNR and CDR2 FQNEAQ (reference sequence). Here the CDR3 DNA reads TGTGCCAGCAGCCAGTATGGGGGGATCTACGAGCAGTACTTC. As protein: CASSQYGGIYEQYF.

The rearrangement links TRBV18 to TRBJ2-5, with D perhaps TRBD1 (5 bases). Germline CDR1 is KGHSH and CDR2 is LQKENI. The CDR3 is 13 amino acids. Deletions cut 6 bases from V and 4 bases from J, with 12 bases between. The CDR3 region has the DNA TGTGCCAGCTCCATGGACACTGGAGAGACCCAGTACTTC. Its protein product is CASSMDTGETQYF.

The chain combines TRBV7-8 with TRBJ2-1, with TRBD2 matching 8 bases. J gave up 8 bases and V 4 bases, and 16 bases lay outside the gene matches. The CDR3 contains 17 residues. Germline V gives CDR1 SGHVS, CDR2 FQNEAQ. The CDR3 reads CASSSYLIGTSLDEQFF. The CDR3 nucleotides read TGTGCCAGCAGCTCTTATTTAATCGGGACTAGTCTGGATGAGCAGTTCTTC. The entire variable domain, with the rest obtained from reference TRBV7-8 and TRBJ2-1, is as follows: GAGVSQSPRYKVAKRGQDVALRCDPISGHVSLFWYQQALGQGPEFLTYFQNEAQLDKSGLPSDRFFAERPEGSVSTLKIQRTQQEDSAVYLCASSSYLIGTSLDEQFFGPGTRLTVL.

The chain links TRBV10-2 to TRBJ2-1; tentatively, D is TRBD2 (6 bases). Per germline, CDR1 WSHSY and CDR2 SAAADI. The CDR3 contains 14 residues. With 2 bases removed from V and 3 bases from J, the gap between germline ends came to 8 bases. CDR3 nucleotides: TGCGCCAGCAGTGAGCTAGCGAGCTACAATGAGCAGTTCTTC. Translated: CASSELASYNEQFF.

The rearrangement links TRBV7-6 to TRBJ2-1; D ambiguous. V lost 2 bases, J lost 0 bases, and 17 bases lay in between. CDR3 length equals 18 residues. CDR1 is SGHVS and CDR2 is FNYEAQ in the germline V gene. This chain's CDR3 is CASSLSVSPSSSYNEQFF. The CDR3 DNA reads as TGTGCCAGCAGCTTATCCGTTTCTCCCAGCAGCTCCTACAATGAGCAGTTCTTC.

The gene calls are TRBV28 and TRBJ2-7, with D possibly being TRBD1 (6 bases). The CDR3 covers 14 residues. Germline values: CDR1 MDHEN, CDR2 SYDVKM. The V end lost 5 bases, the J end lost 3 bases, and 14 bases lay between the germline ends. The CDR3 here is CASSRRDNYYEQYF. For the CDR3, the DNA is TGTGCCAGCAGTCGACGGGACAACTACTACGAGCAGTACTTC.

On this clone: Other nucleotide sequences from this sample produce the same CDR3. CDR3 residues: CASSVGGSSSYNEQFF. DNA for the CDR3: TGTGCCAGCAGCGTAGGCGGGTCCAGCTCCTACAATGAGCAGTTCTTC. The rearrangement uses TRBV9 and TRBJ2-1; D is possibly TRBD2 (5 bases). This CDR3 is built from 16 residues. Trimming cost V 0 bases and J 0 bases, with 10 bases left between them. Germline-derived CDR1 and CDR2 are SGDLS and YYNGEE.

The chain recombines TRBV7-6 with TRBJ1-5; 7 nucleotides agree with TRBD1. Germline CDR1 SGHVS, CDR2 FNYEAQ. Losses at the gene ends were 6 bases for V and 0 bases for J; bases not matched to a gene: 11. The CDR3 extends over 17 amino acids. DNA for the CDR3: TGTGCCAGCAGTTCCGGGACAGCTCCATATAGCAATCAGCCCCAGCATTTT. It specifies CASSSGTAPYSNQPQHF.

The chain is built from TRBV4-3 and TRBJ2-1, with D tentatively TRBD2 (6 bases). Germline loops: CDR1 LGHNA, CDR2 YSLEER. The V end was cut by 0 bases, the J end by 5 bases, with 14 bases between. The CDR3 has 16 amino acids. CDR3 sequence reads: CASSQDSLAPHNEQFF. CDR3 bases: TGCGCCAGCAGCCAAGATAGTCTAGCGCCACACAATGAGCAGTTCTTC.